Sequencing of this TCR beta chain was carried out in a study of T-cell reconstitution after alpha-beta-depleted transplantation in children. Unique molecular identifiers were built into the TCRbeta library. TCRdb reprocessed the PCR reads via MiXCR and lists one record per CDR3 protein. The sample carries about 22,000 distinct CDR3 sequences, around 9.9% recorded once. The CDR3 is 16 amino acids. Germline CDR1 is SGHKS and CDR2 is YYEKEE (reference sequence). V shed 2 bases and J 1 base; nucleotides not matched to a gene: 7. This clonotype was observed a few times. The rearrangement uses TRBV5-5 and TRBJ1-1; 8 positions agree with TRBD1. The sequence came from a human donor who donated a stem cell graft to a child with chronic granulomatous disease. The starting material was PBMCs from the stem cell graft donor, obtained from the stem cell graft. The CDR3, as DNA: TGTGCCAGCAGCTTTCATCCGGGACAGGCGAACACTGAAGCTTTCTTT. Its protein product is CASSFHPGQANTEAFF.